These 2 T cell receptor beta chains came from one sample sequenced in a study of OX40 agonist ivuxolimab in advanced cancers. Some clones are missing from TCRdb's copy, which holds only in-frame ones; the method was immunoSEQ multiplex PCR. This sample has 30,000 or so clones, with approximately 79% found just once. The sequencing here drew on CD4+ or CD8+ T cells sorted from blood, taken in a trial of the OX40 agonist ivuxolimab. The receptors originated from an adult with an advanced solid tumor such as melanoma, head and neck, liver or kidney cancer.

This clone has just one count. The chain carries TRBV5-4 and TRBJ2-5; D is perhaps TRBD2 (6 bases). CDR3 size: 13 residues. Trimming shortened V by 4 bases and J by 3 bases, and 10 bases separated the two germline ends. Germline CDR1 and CDR2: SGHNT and YYREEE (reference sequence). As DNA, the CDR3 is TGTGCCAGCAGCCGGGGGAACGAAGAGACCCAGTACTTC. Translated, it gives CASSRGNEETQYF.

The chain carries TRBV6-5 and TRBJ2-7, with TRBD1 matching over 7 bases. Germline CDR1 MNHEY, CDR2 SVGAGI. J was trimmed by 6 bases and V by 4 bases; bases with no gene match: 6. The CDR3 has 13 residues. The CDR3 bases are TGTGCCAGCAGTTTACAGGGGATGGGCGAGCAGTACTTC. Protein product: CASSLQGMGEQYF.